The rows below give T cell receptor beta chains drawn from one sample of a study of T cell repertoires in cytomegalovirus infection. These receptors' targets are unknown. TCRdb reanalysed the reads using MiXCR and keeps one entry per CDR3 protein. The repertoire has 300,000 or so distinct CDR3 sequences, 20% to 30% of them found once; the top ten carry approximately 12%. This specimen was cultured PBMCs, taken from culture after CMV antigen stimulation. These receptors were obtained from a human donor in good health (CMV status not recorded). Some clones in this sample may be carry-over from other donors' samples. The CDR3 runs from the conserved cysteine through the conserved F or W. The order of the fields is CDR3 DNA, CDR3 protein, V gene, D gene, clone size, J gene. D genes are given only for firm matches. A row's size may be missing; if present it is once, few, many or a size class.

TGTGCCAGCAGCAATACAGGGGGGTATGGCTACACCTTC,CASSNTGGYGYTF,TRBV27,TRBD1,few,TRBJ1-2
TGTGCCAGCAGCTTATTCTTGAGCGGGACCTTGAGCTCCTACGAGCAGTACTTC,CASSLFLSGTLSSYEQYF,TRBV7-2,TRBD2,many,TRBJ2-7
TGTGCCACCAGTGATCCGAGGGGGAGGCCCAACGTCCTGACTTTC,CATSDPRGRPNVLTF,TRBV24-1,-,-,TRBJ2-6
TGTGCCAGCAGGAGGGACGGCATATCGAACACCGGGGAGCTGTTTTTT,CASRRDGISNTGELFF,TRBV7-6,-,many,TRBJ2-2
TGTGCCAGCAGCGTAGAGGGCAGGCCCCATCAGCCCCAGCATTTT,CASSVEGRPHQPQHF,TRBV9,-,few,TRBJ1-5
TGTGCCAGCAAATCAGGACAGGGGGCAGGTGATACGCAGTATTTT,CASKSGQGAGDTQYF,TRBV7-2,TRBD1,many,TRBJ2-3
TGCAGTGCTAGAGTCACTAGCGGGAGTTATAGGGAGTACTTC,CSARVTSGSYREYF,TRBV20-1,TRBD2,-,TRBJ2-5
TGTGCCAGTAGTCCCGGGAGGGCCGCCTATGACGAGCAGTTCTTC,CASSPGRAAYDEQFF,TRBV19,TRBD2,many,TRBJ2-1
TGTGCCAGCAGCTTAGGAGGGCAGTATACAGATACGCAGTATTTT,CASSLGGQYTDTQYF,TRBV7-2,-,many,TRBJ2-3
TGTGCCAGCAGTTCGGACAGGCGCGAGCAGTACTTC,CASSSDRREQYF,TRBV7-2,TRBD1,-,TRBJ2-7
TGTGCCAGCAGCTTATGGGGAGGCGGGCAGCCCCAGCATTTT,CASSLWGGGQPQHF,TRBV7-2,-,few,TRBJ1-5
TGTGCCAGTAGTCAGCGTGGGACGGTGAACACTGAAGCTTTCTTT,CASSQRGTVNTEAFF,TRBV19,-,-,TRBJ1-1
TGTGCCACCGAAGGGTTCGGGGAGACCCAGTACTTC,CATEGFGETQYF,TRBV25-1,-,few,TRBJ2-5
TGTGCCAGTAACCCTTCCAGCGGGAGTCGGAATGAGCAGTTCTTC,CASNPSSGSRNEQFF,TRBV19,TRBD2,few,TRBJ2-1
TGTGCCAGCAGCACCGGGACAGTCCAAGAGACCCAGTACTTC,CASSTGTVQETQYF,TRBV5-8,TRBD1,-,TRBJ2-5
TGTGCCAGCAGTACCGGGACTAGCGGGAGTCGGCAGTTCTTC,CASSTGTSGSRQFF,TRBV2,TRBD2,-,TRBJ2-1
TGTGCCAGCAGTTCCTACCTGGGAGATGAGCAGTTCTTC,CASSSYLGDEQFF,TRBV28,-,few,TRBJ2-1
TGCAGCACACAACTCCAGCAGGTAAACACTGAAGCTTTCTTT,CSTQLQQVNTEAFF,TRBV29-1,-,-,TRBJ1-1
TGTGCCAGCAGCTCCGCCAGCGGGAGCACAGATACGCAGTATTTT,CASSSASGSTDTQYF,TRBV7-9,-,once,TRBJ2-3
TGTGCCAGCAGCTTATCAGTATCAGGGACAGATACGCAGTATTTT,CASSLSVSGTDTQYF,TRBV7-2,-,many,TRBJ2-3
TGTGCCAGCCACCCCCCTAGCGGATTAGAGCAGTTCTTC,CASHPPSGLEQFF,TRBV6-2/TRBV6-3,TRBD2,-,TRBJ2-1
TGCAGTGCTAGCGACGCAGGGCTTGGAGAGCAGTTCTTC,CSASDAGLGEQFF,TRBV20-1,-,-,TRBJ2-1
TGTGCCAGCAGTTACTGGCGGAACTCTGGGGCCAACGTCCTGACTTTC,CASSYWRNSGANVLTF,TRBV6-5,-,-,TRBJ2-6
TGTGCCAGCAGCGTCGACAGTGATCCTTCTCAGCCCCAGCATTTT,CASSVDSDPSQPQHF,TRBV5-4,-,few,TRBJ1-5
TGTGCCAGCAGCTCCTCCGACGTAGCGTGTAACTACGAGCAGTACTTC,CASSSSDVACNYEQYF,TRBV7-4,-,many,TRBJ2-7